Detailed here is one T cell receptor (beta chain). This entry is derived from a study of OX40 agonist ivuxolimab in advanced cancers. About the research overall: Earlier anti-PD-1, anti-PD-L1 or anti-CTLA-4 therapy was permitted; less than 50% had received some.

Method: immunoSEQ multiplex PCR; TCRdb's copy keeps in-frame clones and lacks some. The profile shows about 90,000 clones, 91% of them singletons. Excluded were patients having autoimmune disease history or systemic immunosuppression. This CDR3 has 15 residues. Trimming left V 8 bases short and J 5 bases short, with 22 bases between. Germline values: CDR1 MNHNS, CDR2 SASEGT. Sequenced here: CD4+ or CD8+ T cells sorted from blood, sampled in a trial of the OX40 agonist ivuxolimab. This clonotype was sampled from an adult with an advanced solid tumor such as melanoma, head and neck, liver or kidney cancer. The chain is built from TRBV6-1 and TRBJ2-7, with D possibly TRBD1 on 6 matching bases. DNA for the CDR3: TGTGCCAGCGAGGGGGAACAGGGCCACAAAAACGAGCAGTACTTC. Its translation: CASEGEQGHKNEQYF.